The source of this T cell receptor beta chain is a study of cytomegalovirus exposure and HLA in healthy donors. Study as a whole: The same platform as the approximately 640 first-cohort repertoires was used for the 120 validation repertoires, a later analysis reported.

Findings of the study overall: Subsequent analysis found a tendency for first-cohort TCR clusters to co-occur within the 90 to 150 validation repertoires. TCR beta chains numbering more than 150 were designated cytomegalovirus-associated.

For this clone: Its antigen remains unidentified.

The donors were members of the validation cohort comprising roughly 130 subjects, separate from the approximately 630-subject first cohort. The CDR3 totals 22 residues. V lost 1 base and J lost 11; bases outside the gene matches: 34. The V gene's germline CDR1 is LGHNA and CDR2 YNFKEQ. Using immunoSEQ multiplex PCR, the repertoire was profiled, and TCRdb retains in-frame clones only, with some absent. The sample consists of about 88,000 clones, roughly 84% of them appearing once. The sequence came from a woman aged 18-29 years in good health and CMV-seropositive. V is TRBV4-2 and J is TRBJ1-1; 7 bases are a match to TRBD1. The sample consisted of PBMCs. This CDR3 reads CASSQVKAGSTNEGQSPGWAFF. CDR3 bases: TGTGCCAGCAGCCAAGTGAAGGCGGGATCGACGAATGAGGGACAGAGCCCCGGTTGGGCTTTCTTT.